The entry below describes one T cell receptor (beta chain). Clones were sequenced by immunoSEQ multiplex PCR, and TCRdb holds only the in-frame ones, with some missing. The table lists 650,000 to 800,000 clones, 55% to 80% of them singletons. The data stem from a study of shared clonotypes between healthy human individuals. The germline V gene encodes CDR1 SGHVS and CDR2 FQNEAQ. The CDR3 is made up of 16 amino acids. Trimming took 0 bases from V and 0 from J, leaving 12 bases between them. The sequence derives from a woman in her thirties in good health. J is TRBJ2-7 and V is TRBV7-8, with D tentatively TRBD1 (7 bases). Sequencing was carried out using memory CD4+ T cells sorted from blood. Sample subset: CD45RA-negative fraction. The CDR3 spells CASSLAGRDSSYEQYF. DNA for the CDR3: TGTGCCAGCAGCTTAGCGGGGCGGGACAGCTCCTACGAGCAGTACTTC.